One sample yielded the 25 T cell receptor beta chains listed below, sequenced in a study of early T cells in non-severe SARS-CoV-2 infection. From the 5' RACE reads, TCRdb called clonotypes with MiXCR, one entry per CDR3 protein. The sample has about 44,000 distinct CDR3 sequences, around 6% seen once. Sequenced sample: whole blood. Source of these receptors: an adult who was a healthcare worker with PCR-confirmed SARS-CoV-2 infection or an uninfected control (not recorded which).

In its sample, this clonotype was seen a few times. The chain has TRBV18 and TRBJ2-7; D gene ambiguous. V was pared by 6 bases and J by 0 bases, with 9 bases between. Germline CDR1 reads KGHSH; CDR2 reads LQKENI. The CDR3 spans 13 residues. The CDR3 region has the DNA TGTGCCAGCTCTCTTTCCGTCTCCTACGAGCAGTACTTC. As protein: CASSLSVSYEQYF. Using reference TRBV18 and TRBJ2-7 for the parts outside the CDR3, the full variable domain is NAGVMQNPRHLVRRRGQEARLRCSPMKGHSHVYWYRQLPEEGLKFMVYLQKENIIDESGMPKERFSAEFPKEGPSILRIQQVVRGDSAAYFCASSLSVSYEQYFGPGTRLTVT.

This chain links TRBV20-1 with TRBJ2-5; the D gene could be TRBD1 or TRBD2 (5 bases each). The germline CDR1 and CDR2 sequences are DFQATT and SNEGSKA (reference sequence). The CDR3 runs to 13 residues. Trimming stripped 1 base from V and 9 bases from J, with 15 bases between. The CDR3 reads CSARVWTSGAQYF. DNA of the CDR3: TGCAGTGCTAGAGTGTGGACATCCGGGGCCCAGTACTTC.

A few counts support this clonotype. This chain links TRBV12-3 or TRBV12-4 with TRBJ2-4; 16 nucleotides line up with TRBD2. CDR3 length equals 19 residues. V gave up 5 bases and J gave up 3 bases; unmatched junction bases: 10. Here the CDR3 DNA reads TGTGCCAGCAGTCCGGGACTAGCGGGGGGGCAGGAAAGCAAAAACATTCAGTACTTC. It translates to CASSPGLAGGQESKNIQYF.

This clonotype showed up just a few times. CDR3 DNA: TGCGCCAGCAAGGGGCCCCTCATGAACACTGAAGCTTTCTTT. It translates to CASKGPLMNTEAFF. The chain is built from TRBV5-1 and TRBJ1-1, with D possibly TRBD1 on 5 matching bases. The CDR3 covers 14 residues. Germline CDR1 and CDR2: SGHRS and YFSETQ. V dropped 6 bases and J dropped 0 bases, with 12 bases sitting between them.

Ten or more counts support this clonotype. This chain joins TRBV6-2 or TRBV6-3 and TRBJ2-3; maybe TRBD2 (6 bases). The CDR3 spans 13 residues. V gave up 4 bases and J gave up 8 bases, with 13 bases separating them. Germline V gene sequence: CDR1 MNHEY, CDR2 SVGEGT. The CDR3 region is CASSSGDSRTQYF. CDR3 nucleotide sequence: TGTGCCAGCAGTTCGGGAGACAGTCGTACGCAGTATTTT.

The V call is TRBV12-3 or TRBV12-4, the J call TRBJ1-1; TRBD1 matches 7 bases. V lost 6 bases to trimming and J lost 2 bases; unmatched junction nucleotides: 6. This CDR3 is 14 amino acids long. CDR3: CASSPTGQNTEAFF. The CDR3 coding sequence is TGTGCCAGCAGCCCGACAGGGCAAAACACTGAAGCTTTCTTT.

Ten or more counts support this clonotype. This rearrangement joins TRBV7-2 to TRBJ2-1, with 10 bases fitting TRBD2. Germline loops: CDR1 SGHTA, CDR2 FQGNSA. The CDR3 totals 14 residues. J lost 6 bases, V lost 5 bases, and 4 bases had no gene match. CDR3 sequence: CASSPIAGGNEQFF. CDR3 DNA sequence: TGTGCCAGCAGCCCTATAGCGGGGGGCAATGAGCAGTTCTTC.

Notes on this clonotype: This clone may be a read error of a much larger clone one base away. The chain employs TRBV27 and TRBJ2-7, with D unresolved. The CDR3 contains 11 residues. From germline, CDR1 is MNHEY and CDR2 SMNVEV (reference sequence). Here the CDR3 DNA reads TGTGCCAACAGTCATCGAAGTGAGCAGTACTTC. This translates into CANSHRSEQYF.

This clonotype was observed a few times. The V and J genes are TRBV5-4 and TRBJ1-4; D is unresolved. The V and J ends lost 2 bases and 8 bases respectively, with 10 bases between them. CDR3 length: 13 amino acids. Germline V gives CDR1 SGHNT, CDR2 YYREEE (reference sequence). The CDR3 reads CASSLIGEEKLFF. The CDR3 DNA sequence: TGTGCCAGCAGCTTAATTGGGGAGGAAAAACTGTTTTTT.

This clonotype was seen ten or more times. This chain uses TRBV3-1 with TRBJ2-5; TRBD1 aligns across 8 bases. The CDR3 consists of 14 residues. Germline loops: CDR1 LGHDT, CDR2 YNNKEL (reference sequence). J lost 4 bases, V lost 4 bases, and 5 bases had no gene match. CDR3 DNA sequence: TGTGCCAGCAGCCCCCGGACAGGGAGAGAGACCCAGTACTTC. It is translated as CASSPRTGRETQYF.

Ten or more counts support this clonotype. The chain combines TRBV6-5 with TRBJ2-2; D call uncertain. Germline V gene lookup returns CDR1 MNHEY and CDR2 SVGAGI. This CDR3 region has 17 residues. Trimming shortened V by 0 bases and J by 5 bases, and 16 bases separated the two germline ends. CDR3 DNA: TGTGCCAGCAGTTACTCTGCAGGATACATCGGTACCGGGGAGCTGTTTTTT. The encoded protein is CASSYSAGYIGTGELFF.

The genes are TRBV28 and TRBJ1-4, with D possibly matching TRBD1 (5 bases). Trimming took off 3 bases at V and 7 bases at J, with 12 bases between the two ends. The germline CDR1 and CDR2 sequences are MDHEN and SYDVKM. The CDR3 length is 14 residues. DNA of the CDR3: TGTGCCAGCAGTTTTCCGGGGGGTATTGAAAAACTGTTTTTT. Protein: CASSFPGGIEKLFF.

This clonotype was picked up many times. The CDR3 loop is CASRRTIKTYEQYF. CDR3 sequence (DNA): TGTGCCAGCAGAAGAACCATCAAGACCTACGAGCAGTACTTC. The J gene is TRBJ2-7, the V gene TRBV2, with unresolved D. Germline V gene lookup returns CDR1 SNHLY and CDR2 FYNNEI. The CDR3 has 14 residues. The germline V and J ends were trimmed by 6 bases and 2 bases, with 14 bases remaining between them.

There are many counts of this clonotype. The CDR3 sequence is CATLQGNMLGYTF. The CDR3 DNA reads TGTGCCACCCTACAGGGAAATATGTTGGGCTACACCTTC. The V call is TRBV28, the J call TRBJ1-2, with D tentatively TRBD1 (6 bases). V was pared by 10 bases and J by 8 bases, with 20 bases between. The CDR3 has 13 residues. CDR1 and CDR2 (germline): MDHEN, SYDVKM.

In its sample, this clonotype was seen a few times. V gene TRBV28 combines with J gene TRBJ2-3, with D possibly matching TRBD1 (6 bases). The V end lost 5 bases, the J end lost 2 bases, and 11 bases lay between the germline ends. This CDR3 has 14 residues. Germline-derived CDR1 and CDR2 are MDHEN and SYDVKM. CDR3 DNA sequence: TGTGCCAGCAGTCCCGGACAGATCACAGATACGCAGTATTTT. Its protein is CASSPGQITDTQYF.

This clonotype was found many times. This chain connects TRBV20-1 to TRBJ1-6; no firm D call. The CDR3 runs to 12 residues. CDR1 is DFQATT, CDR2 SNEGSKA, per germline (reference sequence). Trimming took 8 bases from V and 7 from J, leaving 12 bases between them. In DNA form, the CDR3 reads TGCAGTACGACGGACGGGAATTCACCCCTCCACTTT. Translated: CSTTDGNSPLHF.

This clonotype was detected many times. This rearrangement joins TRBV6-6 to TRBJ1-2; 7 bases are shared with TRBD1. The CDR3 has 14 amino acids. After removal of 8 bases from V and 5 bases from J, the junction contained 11 bases not matched to a gene. Germline V lookup: CDR1 MNHNY, CDR2 SVGAGI (reference sequence). Here the CDR3 DNA reads TGTGCCAGCGGGAGGGGGCAGCCCTTGTATGGCTACACCTTC. Its protein product is CASGRGQPLYGYTF.

A note on this clonotype: This may arise from a read error, as a much more abundant clone is one base away. The rearrangement links TRBV11-2 to TRBJ2-7; TRBD1 matches at 7 bases. Germline-derived CDR1 and CDR2 are SGHAT and FQNNGV. CDR3 length: 19 residues. The CDR3 loop is CVSSPVNRKTGSNSYEQYF. Here the CDR3 DNA reads TGTGTCAGCAGCCCCGTTAACCGTAAGACAGGGAGTAATTCCTACGAGCAGTACTTC.

This clonotype came up a few times. This chain links TRBV9 with TRBJ2-1; D gene ambiguous. The CDR3 loop spans 15 amino acids. Germline V gives CDR1 SGDLS, CDR2 YYNGEE. V was cut by 3 bases and J by 6 bases, with 16 bases left in between. The CDR3 region has the DNA TGTGCCAGCAGCGCCTTCCTGAGTCCTGGCAATGAGCAGTTCTTC. Its protein product is CASSAFLSPGNEQFF.

Ten or more counts support this clonotype. The chain is built from TRBV28 and TRBJ2-1; TRBD1 agrees at 8 bases. From germline, CDR1 is MDHEN and CDR2 SYDVKM. V gave up 2 bases and J gave up 4 bases; unmatched junction bases: 7. The CDR3 extends over 16 amino acids. The CDR3 protein is CASSLPGQGGYNEQFF. In nucleotides, the CDR3 is TGTGCCAGCAGTTTACCCGGACAGGGAGGATACAATGAGCAGTTCTTC. Full variable domain (remainder filled in from reference TRBV28 and TRBJ2-1): DVKVTQSSRYLVKRTGEKVFLECVQDMDHENMFWYRQDPGLGLRLIYFSYDVKMKEKGDIPEGYSVSREKKERFSLILESASTNQTSMYLCASSLPGQGGYNEQFFGPGTRLTVL.

J is TRBJ2-5 and V is TRBV12-3 or TRBV12-4, with D perhaps matching TRBD1 (6 bases). The V end was cut by 5 bases, the J end by 1 base, with 11 bases between. The CDR3 is made up of 14 amino acids. In DNA, the CDR3 is TGTGCCAGCAGTAAAGGGGGTTCCCAAGAGACCCAGTACTTC. Its translation is CASSKGGSQETQYF.

This clonotype was seen repeatedly, ten times or more. The V and J genes are TRBV12-3 or TRBV12-4 and TRBJ2-3; no definite D call. CDR3 length equals 15 residues. V lost 0 bases, J lost 4 bases, and 11 bases lay in between. The CDR3 coding sequence is TGTGCCAGCAGTTTAGCCCGACTTGTAGCAGATACGCAGTATTTT. Translated: CASSLARLVADTQYF.

At least ten counts were recorded for this clonotype. V usage is TRBV13 and J usage is TRBJ1-6; 7 bases agree with TRBD1. The CDR3 covers 17 residues. Germline CDR1 is PRHDT and CDR2 is FYEKMQ (reference sequence). J was trimmed by 8 bases and V by 2 bases; bases with no gene match: 12. CDR3 amino acids: CASSLSGRRQGYSPLHF. CDR3 nucleotide sequence: TGTGCCAGCAGCTTAAGTGGACGCCGACAGGGCTATTCACCCCTCCACTTT.

This clonotype counts as hyperexpanded. The V and J genes are TRBV6-5 and TRBJ2-1; 8 bases agree with TRBD1. Germline-derived CDR1 and CDR2 are MNHEY and SVGAGI. The CDR3 extends over 15 amino acids. V lost 6 bases to trimming and J lost 8 bases; unmatched junction nucleotides: 12. CDR3 residues: CASSRGTGPIDEQFF. CDR3 DNA: TGTGCCAGCAGCCGTGGGACAGGTCCTATCGATGAGCAGTTCTTC.

This clonotype has just a few counts. The chain carries TRBV12-3 or TRBV12-4 and TRBJ2-1, with D possibly being TRBD1 (6 bases). The CDR3 totals 16 residues. V lost 6 bases and J lost 1, with 16 bases in between. The CDR3, as DNA: TGTGCCAGCAGACCGGGCGGCAGGGGTTCCTACAATGAGCAGTTCTTC. This encodes CASRPGGRGSYNEQFF.